This T cell receptor beta chain was documented in a study of read filtering for tumor transcriptome and immune sequencing. Whole-study context: Transcriptome libraries were built from DNase-treated RNA. IR-seq gave about 4.05 to 11 million TCR reads per sample; RNA-seq gave about 80 to 1,400.

CDR3 length: 16 amino acids. The germline gives CDR1 DFQATT, CDR2 SNEGSKA (reference sequence). V was trimmed by 3 bases and J by 2 bases, leaving 20 bases between them. At the time of active disease, bone marrow was collected from every patient. This clonotype was seen more than once but under ten times. What it recognizes is unknown. A much larger clone lies one base from this, so it may be a read error. Study-level points and caveats: Compared with RNA-seq, IR-seq gave much higher clonotype depth and reliability.

This library used roughly 400 ng RNA and molecular barcoded adaptors spanning alpha/delta and beta/gamma chains. MiXCR was run by TCRdb on the reads, yielding one entry per CDR3 protein. The sample consists of some 40,000 distinct CDR3 sequences, 14% of them appearing once. This sequence originates from a donor aged 40 or over with multiple myeloma. The rearrangement uses TRBV20-1 and TRBJ2-7, with D possibly matching TRBD2 (6 bases). The sample consisted of a population of CD138-negative cells sorted from bone marrow. CDR3 nucleotide sequence: TGCAGTGCTAGGCGGGCTGGCGGGGAGACCCCCTACGAGCAGTACTTC. It is translated as CSARRAGGETPYEQYF.